The rows below give T cell receptor beta chains drawn from one sample of a study of T cells after yellow fever vaccination. TCRdb passed the 5' RACE reads through MiXCR, listing each CDR3 protein once. The table lists 200,000 to 300,000 distinct CDR3 sequences, 6.5% to 7.5% of them singletons. Sample: CD4+ T cells sorted from PBMCs, taken on the day of the yellow fever booster vaccination. Every receptor here comes from a man aged 30-40 years who received the YFV17D yellow fever vaccine. The CDR3 runs from the conserved cysteine through the conserved F or W. A D gene is named only where the DNA matches it firmly.

j_gene: TRBJ2-3
v_gene: TRBV10-3
d_gene: TRBD1
CDR3aa: CAISRQGDIPTDTQYF

j_gene: TRBJ1-5
v_gene: TRBV7-9
d_gene: .
CDR3aa: CASSLGSSQPQHF

j_gene: TRBJ2-5
v_gene: TRBV7-2
d_gene: .
CDR3aa: CASSREQETQYF

j_gene: TRBJ2-3
v_gene: TRBV7-8
d_gene: .
CDR3aa: CASSLAPAVTDTQYF

j_gene: TRBJ2-3
v_gene: TRBV19
d_gene: .
CDR3aa: CASSIDARNAQYF

j_gene: TRBJ2-1
v_gene: TRBV28
d_gene: .
CDR3aa: CASTPSLEDEQFF

j_gene: TRBJ1-6
v_gene: TRBV25-1
d_gene: .
CDR3aa: CASSEGLSPLHF

j_gene: TRBJ1-1
v_gene: TRBV12-3/TRBV12-4
d_gene: TRBD1
CDR3aa: CASRPSWTGGAEAFF

j_gene: TRBJ2-5
v_gene: TRBV5-4
d_gene: TRBD2
CDR3aa: CASSSTSGMEQETQYF

j_gene: TRBJ2-7
v_gene: TRBV7-9
d_gene: .
CDR3aa: CASSLSEGGPYEQYF

j_gene: TRBJ2-1
v_gene: TRBV20-1
d_gene: TRBD2
CDR3aa: CSAHTLAGGAYNEQFF

j_gene: TRBJ1-1
v_gene: TRBV5-1
d_gene: .
CDR3aa: CASSILRVGDTEAFF

j_gene: TRBJ2-7
v_gene: TRBV25-1
d_gene: .
CDR3aa: CASSNGPGEQYF

j_gene: TRBJ2-2
v_gene: TRBV24-1
d_gene: .
CDR3aa: CATSDLRRGNTGELFF

j_gene: TRBJ2-4
v_gene: TRBV7-8
d_gene: .
CDR3aa: CASTFAGDNIQYF

j_gene: TRBJ2-7
v_gene: TRBV20-1
d_gene: TRBD1
CDR3aa: CSALRTGVLAEQYF

j_gene: TRBJ2-1
v_gene: TRBV7-6
d_gene: TRBD2
CDR3aa: CASSDRLAGVVYNEQFF

j_gene: TRBJ2-7
v_gene: TRBV5-1
d_gene: TRBD1
CDR3aa: CASSLDGRGQWQYF

j_gene: TRBJ2-7
v_gene: TRBV19
d_gene: TRBD1
CDR3aa: CASTHGTGDYEQYF

j_gene: TRBJ2-1
v_gene: TRBV12-3/TRBV12-4
d_gene: .
CDR3aa: CASSFGTSNEQFF